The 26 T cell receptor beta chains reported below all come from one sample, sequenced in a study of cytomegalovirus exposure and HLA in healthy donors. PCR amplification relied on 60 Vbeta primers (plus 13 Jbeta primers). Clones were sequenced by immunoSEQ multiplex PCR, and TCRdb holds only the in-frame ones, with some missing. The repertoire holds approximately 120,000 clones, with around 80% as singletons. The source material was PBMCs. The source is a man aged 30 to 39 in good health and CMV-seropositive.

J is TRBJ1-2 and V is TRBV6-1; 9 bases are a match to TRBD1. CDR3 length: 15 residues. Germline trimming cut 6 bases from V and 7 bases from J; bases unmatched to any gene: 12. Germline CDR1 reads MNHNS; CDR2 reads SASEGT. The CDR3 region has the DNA TGTGCCAGCAGCTTCGACCGGGACAGGGTGCGTGGCTACACCTTC. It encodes CASSFDRDRVRGYTF.

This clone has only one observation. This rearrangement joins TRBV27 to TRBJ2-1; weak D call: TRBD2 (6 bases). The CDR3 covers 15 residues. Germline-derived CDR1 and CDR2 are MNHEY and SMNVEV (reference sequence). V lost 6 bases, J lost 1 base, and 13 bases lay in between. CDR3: CASRYGTESYNEQFF. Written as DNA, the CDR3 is TGTGCCAGCAGGTATGGGACTGAATCCTACAATGAGCAGTTCTTC.

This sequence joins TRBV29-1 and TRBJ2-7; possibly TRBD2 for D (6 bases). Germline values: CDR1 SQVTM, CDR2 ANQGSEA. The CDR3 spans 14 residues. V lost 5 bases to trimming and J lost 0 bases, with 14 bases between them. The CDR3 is CSVTRDGSSYEQYF. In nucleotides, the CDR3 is TGCAGCGTTACCCGGGACGGGAGCTCCTACGAGCAGTACTTC.

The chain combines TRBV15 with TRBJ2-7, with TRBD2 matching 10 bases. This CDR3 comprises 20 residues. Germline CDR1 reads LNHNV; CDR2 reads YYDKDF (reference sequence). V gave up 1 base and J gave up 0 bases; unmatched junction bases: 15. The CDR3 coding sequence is TGTGCCACCAGCAGAGGTACCCCAATTAGCGGGAGGTTTAGCTCCTACGAGCAGTACTTC. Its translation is CATSRGTPISGRFSSYEQYF.

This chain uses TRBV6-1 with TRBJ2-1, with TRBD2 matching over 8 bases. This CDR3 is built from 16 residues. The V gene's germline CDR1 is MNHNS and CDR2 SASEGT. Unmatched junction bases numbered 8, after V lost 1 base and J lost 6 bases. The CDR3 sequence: CASSEVDGRAGNEQFF. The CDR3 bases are TGTGCCAGCAGTGAAGTCGACGGGAGGGCCGGCAATGAGCAGTTCTTC.

The CDR3 bases are TGTGCCAGCAGCTTGGTTGGACACCCATTGACTGAAGCTTTCTTT. Translation: CASSLVGHPLTEAFF. The V gene is TRBV5-4, the J gene TRBJ1-1, with a weak D call TRBD1 (5 bases). From germline, CDR1 is SGHNT and CDR2 YYREEE (reference sequence). This CDR3 region has 15 residues. V lost 0 bases, J lost 5 bases, and 14 bases lay in between.

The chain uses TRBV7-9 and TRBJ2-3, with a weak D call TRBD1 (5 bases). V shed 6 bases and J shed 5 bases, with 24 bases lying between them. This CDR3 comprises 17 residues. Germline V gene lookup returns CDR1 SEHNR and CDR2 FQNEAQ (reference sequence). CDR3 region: CASRRPLPGSEGDTQYF. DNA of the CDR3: TGTGCCAGCAGACGCCCCCTACCAGGGTCCGAAGGAGATACGCAGTATTTT.

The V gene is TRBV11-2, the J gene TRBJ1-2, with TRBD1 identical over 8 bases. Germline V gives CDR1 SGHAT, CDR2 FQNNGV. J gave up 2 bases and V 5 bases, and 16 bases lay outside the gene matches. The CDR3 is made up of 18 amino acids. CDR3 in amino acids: CASSRAFRQGRSNYGYTF. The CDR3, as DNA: TGTGCCAGCAGCCGGGCTTTTCGACAGGGGAGATCGAACTATGGCTACACCTTC.

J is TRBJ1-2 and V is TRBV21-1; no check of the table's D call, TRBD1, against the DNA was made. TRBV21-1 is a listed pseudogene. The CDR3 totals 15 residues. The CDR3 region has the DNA TGTGCCAGCAGCAAGGGACAGGGGCGAGGTCATGGCTACACCTTC. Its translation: CASSKGQGRGHGYTF.

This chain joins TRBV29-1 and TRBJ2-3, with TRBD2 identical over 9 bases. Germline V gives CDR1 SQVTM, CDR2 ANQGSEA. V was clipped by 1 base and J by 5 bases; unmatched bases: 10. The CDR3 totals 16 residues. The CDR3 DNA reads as TGCAGCGTTGAAGGGGGGGTAGCGGGAGTTTTAGATACGCAGTATTTT. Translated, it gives CSVEGGVAGVLDTQYF.

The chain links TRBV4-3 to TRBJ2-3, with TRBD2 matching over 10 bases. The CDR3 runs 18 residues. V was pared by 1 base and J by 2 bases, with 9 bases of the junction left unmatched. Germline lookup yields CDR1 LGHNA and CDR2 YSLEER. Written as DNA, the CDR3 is TGCGCCAGCAGCCAAGTTTTGAGCGGGAGGGCATACACAGATACGCAGTATTTT. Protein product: CASSQVLSGRAYTDTQYF.

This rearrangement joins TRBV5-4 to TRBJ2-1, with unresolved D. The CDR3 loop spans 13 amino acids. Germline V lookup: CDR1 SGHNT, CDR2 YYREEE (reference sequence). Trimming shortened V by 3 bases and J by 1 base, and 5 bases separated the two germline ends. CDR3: CASSYTSYNEQFF. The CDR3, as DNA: TGTGCCAGCAGCTACACATCCTACAATGAGCAGTTCTTC.

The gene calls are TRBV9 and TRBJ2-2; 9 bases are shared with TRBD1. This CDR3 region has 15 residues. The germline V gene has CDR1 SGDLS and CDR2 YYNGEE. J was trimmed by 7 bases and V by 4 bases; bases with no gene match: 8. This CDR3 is CASSTRQGEGGELFF. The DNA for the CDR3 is TGTGCCAGCAGCACCCGACAGGGGGAAGGCGGGGAGCTGTTTTTT.

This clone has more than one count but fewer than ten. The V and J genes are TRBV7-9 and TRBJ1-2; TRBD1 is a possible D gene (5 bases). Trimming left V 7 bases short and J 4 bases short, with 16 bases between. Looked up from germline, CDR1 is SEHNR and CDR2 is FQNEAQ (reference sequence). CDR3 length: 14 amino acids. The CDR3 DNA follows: TGTGCCAGCACCCCCGGGGGTTACTCCTATGGCTACACCTTC. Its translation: CASTPGGYSYGYTF.

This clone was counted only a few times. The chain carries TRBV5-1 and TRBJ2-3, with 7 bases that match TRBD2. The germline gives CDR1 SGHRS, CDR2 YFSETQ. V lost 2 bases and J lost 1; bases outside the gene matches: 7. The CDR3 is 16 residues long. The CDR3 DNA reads TGCGCCAGCAGCTTTGGACTAGGCAGAGGCACAGATACGCAGTATTTT. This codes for CASSFGLGRGTDTQYF.

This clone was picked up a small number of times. This CDR3 reads CASSLWMTGITSGNTIYF. The CDR3 DNA is TGTGCCAGCAGCCTATGGATGACAGGGATAACCTCTGGAAACACCATATATTTT. The chain has TRBV5-6 and TRBJ1-3, with 7 bases lining up with TRBD1. Losses at the gene ends were 4 bases for V and 0 bases for J; bases not matched to a gene: 13. This CDR3 region has 18 residues. Germline CDR1 SGHDT, CDR2 YYEEEE.

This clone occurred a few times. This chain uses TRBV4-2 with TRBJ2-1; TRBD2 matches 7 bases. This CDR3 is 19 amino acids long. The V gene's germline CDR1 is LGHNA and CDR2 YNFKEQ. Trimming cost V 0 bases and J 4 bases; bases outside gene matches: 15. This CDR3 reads CASSQDLVAGPSAYNEQFF. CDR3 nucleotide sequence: TGTGCCAGCAGCCAAGATCTCGTAGCGGGTCCTAGCGCGTACAATGAGCAGTTCTTC.

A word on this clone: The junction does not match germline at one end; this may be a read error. The chain's CDR3 is CVSSPQRRGYYEQYF. CDR3 DNA: TGTGTCAGCAGCCCACAGCGCAGGGGGTACTACGAGCAGTACTTC. The chain recombines TRBV7-2 with TRBJ2-7; 7 nucleotides match TRBD1. Germline CDR1 SGHTA, CDR2 FQGNSA. This CDR3 contains 15 residues.

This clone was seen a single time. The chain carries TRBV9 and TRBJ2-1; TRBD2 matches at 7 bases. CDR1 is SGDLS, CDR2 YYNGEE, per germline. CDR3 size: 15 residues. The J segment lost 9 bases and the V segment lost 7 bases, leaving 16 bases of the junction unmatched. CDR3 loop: CASPPRRRERVEQFF. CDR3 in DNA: TGTGCCAGCCCCCCCAGACGGCGGGAGAGGGTTGAGCAGTTCTTC.

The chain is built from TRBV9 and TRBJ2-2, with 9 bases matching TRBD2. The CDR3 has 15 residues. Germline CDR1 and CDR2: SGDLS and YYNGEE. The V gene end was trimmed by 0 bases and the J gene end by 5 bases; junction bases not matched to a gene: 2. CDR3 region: CASSVETSGTGELFF. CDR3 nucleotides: TGTGCCAGCAGCGTAGAGACTAGCGGTACCGGGGAGCTGTTTTTT.

CDR3 amino acids: CASSSREGDVAAFF. DNA for the CDR3: TGTGCCAGCAGTTCCCGTGAGGGGGACGTGGCAGCTTTCTTT. The chain links TRBV2 to TRBJ1-1; a weak D match, TRBD1 (6 bases). Germline V gene data show CDR1 as SNHLY and CDR2 as FYNNEI. The V gene lost 5 bases and the J gene lost 10 bases, with 20 bases spanning the gap. This CDR3 spans 14 amino acids. Complete variable domain (other parts from reference TRBV2 and TRBJ1-1): EPEVTQTPSHQVTQMGQEVILRCVPISNHLYFYWYRQILGQKVEFLVSFYNNEISEKSEIFDDQFSVERPDGSNFTLKIRSTKLEDSAMYFCASSSREGDVAAFFGQGTRLTVV.

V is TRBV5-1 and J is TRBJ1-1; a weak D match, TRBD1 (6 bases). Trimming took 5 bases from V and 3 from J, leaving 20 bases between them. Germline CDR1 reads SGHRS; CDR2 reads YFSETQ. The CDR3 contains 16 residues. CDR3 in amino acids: CASSQGLGAGDTEAFF. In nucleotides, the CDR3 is TGCGCCAGCAGTCAGGGGCTTGGAGCGGGGGACACTGAAGCTTTCTTT. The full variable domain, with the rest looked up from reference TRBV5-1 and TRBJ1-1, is KAGVTQTPRYLIKTRGQQVTLSCSPISGHRSVSWYQQTPGQGLQFLFEYFSETQRNKGNFPGRFSGRQFSNSRSEMNVSTLELGDSALYLCASSQGLGAGDTEAFFGQGTRLTVV.

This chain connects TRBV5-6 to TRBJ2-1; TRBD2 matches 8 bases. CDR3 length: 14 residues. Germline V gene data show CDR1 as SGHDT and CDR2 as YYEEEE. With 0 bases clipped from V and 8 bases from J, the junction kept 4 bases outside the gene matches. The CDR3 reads CASSLAGGWDEQFF. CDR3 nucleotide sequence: TGTGCCAGCAGCTTGGCGGGAGGGTGGGATGAGCAGTTCTTC.

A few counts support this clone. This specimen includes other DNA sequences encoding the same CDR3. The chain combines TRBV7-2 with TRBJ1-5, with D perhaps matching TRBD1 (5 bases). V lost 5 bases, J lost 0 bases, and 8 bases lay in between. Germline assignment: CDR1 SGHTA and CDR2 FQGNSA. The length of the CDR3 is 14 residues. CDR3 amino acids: CASSPQGSNQPQHF. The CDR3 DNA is TGTGCCAGCAGCCCGCAGGGTAGCAATCAGCCCCAGCATTTT. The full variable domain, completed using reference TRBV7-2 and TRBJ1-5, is GAGVSQSPSNKVTEKGKDVELRCDPISGHTALYWYRQSLGQGLEFLIYFQGNSAPDKSGLPSDRFSAERTGGSVSTLTIQRTQQEDSAVYLCASSPQGSNQPQHFGDGTRLSIL.

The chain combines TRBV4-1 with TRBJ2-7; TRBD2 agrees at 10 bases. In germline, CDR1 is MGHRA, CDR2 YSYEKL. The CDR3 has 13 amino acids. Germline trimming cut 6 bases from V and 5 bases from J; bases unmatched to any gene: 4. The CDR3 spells CASSSSGRDEQYF. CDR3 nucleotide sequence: TGCGCCAGCAGTTCTAGCGGGAGAGACGAGCAGTACTTC.

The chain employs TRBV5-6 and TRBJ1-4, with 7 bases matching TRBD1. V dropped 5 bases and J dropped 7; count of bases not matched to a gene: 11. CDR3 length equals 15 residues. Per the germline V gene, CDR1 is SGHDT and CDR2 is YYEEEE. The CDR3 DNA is TGTGCCAGCAGGGACTCAGGGGGTAGTCGTGAAAAACTGTTTTTT. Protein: CASRDSGGSREKLFF.